Each of the 18 T cell receptor beta chains below was sequenced from the same sample in a study of beta chain features in type 1 diabetes. Their antigens remain unidentified. Broader study findings: Within each of all four CD4+ subsets, Type 1 diabetes patients had TCRB CDR3s that were moderately but significantly shorter.

Expressed TCRB transcripts got sequenced, as all isolated RNA was reverse transcribed. The assay was immunoSEQ multiplex PCR, and TCRdb's table has in-frame clones only and misses some. The sample records 240,000 or so clones, about 15% being singletons. The sequenced sample consisted of naive CD4+ T cells from blood. The receptors here all came from a young man with type 1 diabetes.

This clone was counted a few times. The genes are TRBV2 and TRBJ1-2; the D gene is possibly TRBD1 (6 bases). V dropped 1 base and J dropped 2 bases, with 14 bases sitting between them. This CDR3 has 16 residues. The germline V gene has CDR1 SNHLY and CDR2 FYNNEI. In DNA form, the CDR3 reads TGTGCCAGCAGTGAAGAGGGGTCAGGGGTCAACTATGGCTACACCTTC. As protein: CASSEEGSGVNYGYTF.

About this clone: At one boundary the junction diverges from the germline segment, which might be a read error. The V and J genes are TRBV30 and TRBJ2-1; 9 nucleotides align to TRBD2. Per germline, CDR1 GTSNPN and CDR2 SVGIG (reference sequence). This CDR3 has 13 amino acids. The CDR3 DNA follows: TGTGCCGGGAGCGGGAGGACCTACAATGAGCAGTTCTTC. Amino acids: CAGSGRTYNEQFF.

The V gene is TRBV5-6, the J gene TRBJ2-2; 8 bases line up with TRBD1. The CDR3 contains 14 residues. With 4 bases clipped from V and 3 bases from J, the junction kept 2 bases outside the gene matches. The germline V gene encodes CDR1 SGHDT and CDR2 YYEEEE. Here the CDR3 reads CASSQQGDTGELFF. Here the CDR3 DNA reads TGTGCCAGCAGCCAACAGGGGGACACCGGGGAGCTGTTTTTT.

This clone turned up a few times. This chain connects TRBV7-2 to TRBJ2-6; weak D call: TRBD2 (7 bases). Germline V gene lookup returns CDR1 SGHTA and CDR2 FQGNSA. This CDR3 has 17 amino acids. V shed 0 bases and J shed 1 base, with 10 bases lying between them. The CDR3 DNA reads as TGTGCCAGCAGCTTAGCGGGGGGGCGATCTGGGGCCAACGTCCTGACTTTC. Translation gives CASSLAGGRSGANVLTF.

A few counts support this clone. The V call is TRBV2, the J call TRBJ2-5; 7 positions match TRBD1. Germline V lookup: CDR1 SNHLY, CDR2 FYNNEI. The CDR3 is made up of 13 amino acids. V was pared by 10 bases and J by 5 bases, with 10 bases of the junction left unmatched. CDR3 sequence reads: CATATGYGETQYF. CDR3 bases: TGTGCCACCGCGACAGGGTATGGGGAGACCCAGTACTTC.

The rearrangement links TRBV30 to TRBJ1-1; TRBD1 matches 10 bases. V lost 4 bases, J lost 10 bases, and 9 bases stayed unmatched. Germline CDR1 GTSNPN, CDR2 SVGIG (reference sequence). The CDR3 spans 13 residues. The CDR3 region is CAWIDSGQGRAFF. CDR3 sequence (DNA): TGTGCCTGGATTGACTCGGGACAGGGGAGAGCTTTCTTT.

This sequence joins TRBV29-1 and TRBJ2-3; D is perhaps TRBD1 (5 bases). CDR1 is SQVTM, CDR2 ANQGSEA, per germline. The ends were cut back, 3 bases at V and 2 bases at J, with 6 bases in the middle. The CDR3 runs to 12 residues. Here the CDR3 reads CSVEDNTDTQYF. The DNA for the CDR3 is TGCAGCGTTGAGGACAACACAGATACGCAGTATTTT.

This clone was recorded a few times. J is TRBJ2-7 and V is TRBV5-6; no definite D call. This CDR3 is built from 12 residues. With 8 bases removed from V and 0 bases from J, the gap between germline ends came to 9 bases. From germline, CDR1 is SGHDT and CDR2 YYEEEE. CDR3 in DNA: TGTGCCAGAGACAAGAGCTCCTACGAGCAGTACTTC. This sequence encodes CARDKSSYEQYF.

This clone showed up just a few times. This chain connects TRBV11-2 to TRBJ1-5; TRBD1 agrees at 9 bases. CDR1 and CDR2 (germline): SGHAT, FQNNGV. The CDR3 is made up of 17 amino acids. J was trimmed by 0 bases and V by 5 bases; bases with no gene match: 8. In DNA, the CDR3 is TGTGCCAGCAGCCGGGACAGGGCAATCTATAGCAATCAGCCCCAGCATTTT. Protein product: CASSRDRAIYSNQPQHF.

In nucleotides, the CDR3 is TGTGCCACCGGGACTAGCGGGGGGGGCCATACGCAGTATTTT. Protein sequence: CATGTSGGGHTQYF. The gene calls are TRBV5-4 and TRBJ2-3; 16 bases map to TRBD2. This CDR3 has 14 amino acids. CDR1 and CDR2 (germline): SGHNT, YYREEE (reference sequence). V was clipped by 9 bases and J by 7 bases; unmatched bases: 5.

The table lists this clone with a few counts. The J gene is TRBJ1-1, the V gene TRBV27; D is perhaps TRBD1 (6 bases). CDR3 length equals 13 residues. CDR1 MNHEY and CDR2 SMNVEV come from the germline V gene (reference sequence). The ends were cut back, 5 bases at V and 6 bases at J, with 13 bases in the middle. The CDR3 protein is CASSPRGSAEAFF. The CDR3 region has the DNA TGTGCCAGCAGTCCGAGGGGGAGCGCTGAAGCTTTCTTT.

This chain joins TRBV21-1 and TRBJ2-7; the table's TRBD2 call for D was not verified on the DNA. TRBV21-1 is labeled a pseudogene. CDR3 length: 18 amino acids. CDR3 loop: CASSKSGGLAGVSYEQYF. CDR3 coding DNA: TGTGCCAGCAGCAAATCAGGGGGACTAGCGGGAGTCTCCTACGAGCAGTACTTC.

The V and J genes are TRBV7-9 and TRBJ2-7; 7 nucleotides line up with TRBD2. CDR3 length: 15 residues. J lost 7 bases, V lost 7 bases, and 16 bases had no gene match. The germline V gene encodes CDR1 SEHNR and CDR2 FQNEAQ (reference sequence). CDR3: CASTERVAGLGEQYF. The CDR3 nucleotides read TGTGCCAGCACCGAAAGGGTAGCGGGCCTAGGGGAGCAGTACTTC.

This clone was seen a handful of times. Other DNA sequences in this specimen translate into the identical CDR3. The V call is TRBV5-1, the J call TRBJ1-5; TRBD1 aligns across 8 bases. J was trimmed by 4 bases and V by 4 bases; bases with no gene match: 4. Germline V CDR1 and CDR2: SGHRS, YFSETQ. This CDR3 spans 14 amino acids. The CDR3 here is CASSLTGGNQPQHF. Written as DNA, the CDR3 is TGCGCCAGCAGCCTAACAGGGGGGAATCAGCCCCAGCATTTT.

This clone was detected only a few times. The V and J genes are TRBV29-1 and TRBJ2-7; D is unresolved. The germline V and J ends were trimmed by 3 bases and 0 bases, with 9 bases remaining between them. Per germline, CDR1 SQVTM and CDR2 ANQGSEA. The CDR3 consists of 13 residues. The CDR3 DNA is TGCAGCGTTGAGAGTCAGGACTCCTACGAGCAGTACTTC. Translating it yields CSVESQDSYEQYF.

This clone came up a few times. This sequence joins TRBV25-1 and TRBJ1-2; a weak D match, TRBD1 (5 bases). V gave up 3 bases and J gave up 2 bases, with 7 bases separating them. The CDR3 runs 13 residues. Germline V lookup: CDR1 MGHDK, CDR2 SYGVNS. CDR3 amino acids: CASSEAGNYGYTF. The DNA of the CDR3 is TGTGCCAGCAGTGAGGCAGGGAACTATGGCTACACCTTC.

Only a few counts were recorded for this clone. The chain links TRBV6-6 to TRBJ2-7; weak D call: TRBD1 (7 bases). Germline V gene data show CDR1 as MNHNY and CDR2 as SVGAGI (reference sequence). The CDR3 extends over 14 amino acids. Trimming took 1 base from V and 5 from J, leaving 12 bases between them. DNA of the CDR3: TGTGCCAGCAGTTACTGGCAGGGGGAGGACGAGCAGTACTTC. Its protein product is CASSYWQGEDEQYF.

This clone has just a few counts. The chain is built from TRBV19 and TRBJ2-2, with D maybe TRBD1 (6 bases). The CDR3 loop spans 17 amino acids. V was clipped by 6 bases and J by 1 base, with 18 bases between them. The V gene's germline CDR1 is LNHDA and CDR2 SQIVND (reference sequence). The CDR3 protein is CASSWGRGTWNTGELFF. The CDR3 coding sequence is TGTGCCAGTAGCTGGGGAAGGGGGACGTGGAACACCGGGGAGCTGTTTTTT.